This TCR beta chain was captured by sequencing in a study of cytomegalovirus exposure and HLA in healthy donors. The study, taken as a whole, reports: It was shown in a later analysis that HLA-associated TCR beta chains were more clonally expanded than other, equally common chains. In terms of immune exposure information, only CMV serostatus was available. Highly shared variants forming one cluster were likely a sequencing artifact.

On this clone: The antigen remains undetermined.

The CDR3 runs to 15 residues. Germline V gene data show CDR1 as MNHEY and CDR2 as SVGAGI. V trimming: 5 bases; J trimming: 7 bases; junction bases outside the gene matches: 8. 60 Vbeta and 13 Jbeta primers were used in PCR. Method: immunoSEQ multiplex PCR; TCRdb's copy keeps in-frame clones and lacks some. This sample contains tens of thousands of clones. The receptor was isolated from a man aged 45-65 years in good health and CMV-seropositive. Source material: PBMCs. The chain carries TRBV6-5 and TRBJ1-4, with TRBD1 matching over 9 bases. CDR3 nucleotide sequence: TGTGCCAGCAGTCTACAGGGGGCGCGGGGTGAAAAACTGTTTTTT. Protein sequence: CASSLQGARGEKLFF.